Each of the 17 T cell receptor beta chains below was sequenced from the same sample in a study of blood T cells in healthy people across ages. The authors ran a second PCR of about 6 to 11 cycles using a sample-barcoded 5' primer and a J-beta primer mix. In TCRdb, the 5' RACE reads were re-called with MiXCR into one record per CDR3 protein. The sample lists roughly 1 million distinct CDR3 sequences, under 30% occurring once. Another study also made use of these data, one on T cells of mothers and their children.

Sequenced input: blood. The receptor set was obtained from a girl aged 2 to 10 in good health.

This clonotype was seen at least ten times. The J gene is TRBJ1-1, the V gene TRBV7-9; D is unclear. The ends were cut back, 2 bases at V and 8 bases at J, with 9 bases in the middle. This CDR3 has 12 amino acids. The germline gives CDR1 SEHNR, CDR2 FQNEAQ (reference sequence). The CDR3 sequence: CASSLTGLEAFF. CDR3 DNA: TGTGCCAGCAGCTTAACCGGGCTCGAAGCTTTCTTT.

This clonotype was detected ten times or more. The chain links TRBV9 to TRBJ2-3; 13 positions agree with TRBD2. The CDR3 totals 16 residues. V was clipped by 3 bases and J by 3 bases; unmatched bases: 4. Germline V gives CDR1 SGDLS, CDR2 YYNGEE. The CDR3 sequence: CASSEGLAGLTDTQYF. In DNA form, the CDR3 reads TGTGCCAGCAGCGAGGGACTAGCGGGGTTAACAGATACGCAGTATTTT. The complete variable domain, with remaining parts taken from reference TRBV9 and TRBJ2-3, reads DSGVTQTPKHLITATGQRVTLRCSPRSGDLSVYWYQQSLDQGLQFLIQYYNGEERAKGNILERFSAQQFPDLHSELNLSSLELGDSALYFCASSEGLAGLTDTQYFGPGTRLTVL.

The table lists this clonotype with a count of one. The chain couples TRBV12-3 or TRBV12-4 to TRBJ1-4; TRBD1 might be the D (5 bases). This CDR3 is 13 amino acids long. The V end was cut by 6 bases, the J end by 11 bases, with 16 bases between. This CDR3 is CASSNTGSEKLFF. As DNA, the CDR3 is TGTGCCAGCAGCAACACAGGAAGCGAGAAACTGTTTTTT.

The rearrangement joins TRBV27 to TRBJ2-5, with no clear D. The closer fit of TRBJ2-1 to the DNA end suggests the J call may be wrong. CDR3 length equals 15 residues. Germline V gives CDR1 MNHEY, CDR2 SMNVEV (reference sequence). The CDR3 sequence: CATPRIAPQTVEQFF. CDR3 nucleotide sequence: TGTGCCACCCCAAGGATCGCTCCGCAGACTGTCGAGCAGTTCTTC.

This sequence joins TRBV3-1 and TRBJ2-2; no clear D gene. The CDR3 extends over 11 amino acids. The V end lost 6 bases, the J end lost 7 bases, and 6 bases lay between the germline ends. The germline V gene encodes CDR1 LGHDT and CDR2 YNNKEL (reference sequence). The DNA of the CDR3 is TGTGCCAGCAGTCGCGACGGGGAGCTGTTTTTT. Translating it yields CASSRDGELFF.

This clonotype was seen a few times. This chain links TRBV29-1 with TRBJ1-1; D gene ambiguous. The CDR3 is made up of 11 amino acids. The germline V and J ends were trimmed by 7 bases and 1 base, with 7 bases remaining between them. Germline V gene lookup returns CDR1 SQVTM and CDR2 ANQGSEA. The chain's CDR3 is CSDSSNTEAFF. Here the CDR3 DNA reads TGCAGCGACTCATCGAACACTGAAGCTTTCTTT.

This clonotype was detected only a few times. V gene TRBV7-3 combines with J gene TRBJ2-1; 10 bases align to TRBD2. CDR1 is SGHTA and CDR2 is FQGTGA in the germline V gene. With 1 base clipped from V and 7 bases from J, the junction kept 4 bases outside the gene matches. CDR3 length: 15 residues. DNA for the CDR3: TGTGCCAGCAGCTTAATAGCGGGGGGAGGAAATGAGCAGTTCTTC. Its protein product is CASSLIAGGGNEQFF.

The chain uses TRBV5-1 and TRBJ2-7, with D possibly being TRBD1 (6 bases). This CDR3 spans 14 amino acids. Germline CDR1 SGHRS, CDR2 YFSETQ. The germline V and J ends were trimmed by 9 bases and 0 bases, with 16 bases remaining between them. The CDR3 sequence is CATKDSLYSYEQYF. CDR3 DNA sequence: TGCGCCACCAAGGACAGCCTATACTCCTACGAGCAGTACTTC.

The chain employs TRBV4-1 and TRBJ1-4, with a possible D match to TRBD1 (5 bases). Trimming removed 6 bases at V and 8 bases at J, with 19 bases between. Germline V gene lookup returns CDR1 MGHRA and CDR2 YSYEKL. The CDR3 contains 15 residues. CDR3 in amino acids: CASRSVGIGDEKLFF. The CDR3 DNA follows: TGCGCCAGCAGATCCGTGGGGATCGGGGACGAAAAACTGTTTTTT.

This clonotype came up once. CDR3 coding DNA: TGCAGCGTTGAATTTCTAATGAACACTGAAGCTTTCTTT. Translation: CSVEFLMNTEAFF. The chain carries TRBV29-1 and TRBJ1-1; no reliable D call. The CDR3 totals 13 residues. CDR1 SQVTM and CDR2 ANQGSEA come from the germline V gene. V was shortened by 2 bases and J by 0 bases, with 7 bases between the two germline ends.

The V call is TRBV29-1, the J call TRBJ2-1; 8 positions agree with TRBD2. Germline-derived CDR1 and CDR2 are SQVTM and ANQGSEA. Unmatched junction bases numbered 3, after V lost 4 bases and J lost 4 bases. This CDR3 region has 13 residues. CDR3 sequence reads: CSVVKRGYNEQFF. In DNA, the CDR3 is TGCAGCGTTGTCAAGCGGGGGTACAATGAGCAGTTCTTC.

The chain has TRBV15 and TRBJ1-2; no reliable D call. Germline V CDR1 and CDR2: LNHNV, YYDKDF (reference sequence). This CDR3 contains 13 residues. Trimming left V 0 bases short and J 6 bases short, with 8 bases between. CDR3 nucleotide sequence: TGTGCCACCAGCAGAGAGGGATCGGATGGCTACACCTTC. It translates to CATSREGSDGYTF.

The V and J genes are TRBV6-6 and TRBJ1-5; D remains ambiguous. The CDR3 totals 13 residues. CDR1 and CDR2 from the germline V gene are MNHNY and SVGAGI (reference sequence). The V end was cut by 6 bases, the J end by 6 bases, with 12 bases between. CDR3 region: CASREEWGQPQHF. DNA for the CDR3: TGTGCCAGCAGGGAAGAGTGGGGTCAGCCCCAGCATTTT.

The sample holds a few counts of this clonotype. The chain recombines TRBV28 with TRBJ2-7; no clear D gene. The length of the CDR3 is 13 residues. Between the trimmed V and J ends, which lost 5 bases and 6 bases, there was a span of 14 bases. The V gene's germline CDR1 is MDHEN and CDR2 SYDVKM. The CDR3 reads CASSRRFNGEQYF. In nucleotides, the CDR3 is TGTGCCAGCAGTCGAAGATTTAATGGCGAGCAGTACTTC.

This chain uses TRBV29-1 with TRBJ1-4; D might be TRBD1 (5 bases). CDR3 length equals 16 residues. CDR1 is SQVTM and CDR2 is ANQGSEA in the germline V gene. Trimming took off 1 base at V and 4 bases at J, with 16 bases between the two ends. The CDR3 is CSVEGGESEGNEKLFF. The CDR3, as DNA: TGCAGCGTTGAAGGGGGGGAATCAGAGGGTAATGAAAAACTGTTTTTT.

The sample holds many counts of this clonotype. The CDR3 loop reads CASSLGQGGQPQHF. The CDR3 nucleotides read TGTGCCAGCAGTTTAGGGCAGGGAGGTCAGCCCCAGCATTTT. The chain carries TRBV27 and TRBJ1-5; D is possibly TRBD1 (5 bases). From germline, CDR1 is MNHEY and CDR2 SMNVEV (reference sequence). The CDR3 consists of 14 residues. V was trimmed by 2 bases and J by 6 bases, leaving 11 bases between them.

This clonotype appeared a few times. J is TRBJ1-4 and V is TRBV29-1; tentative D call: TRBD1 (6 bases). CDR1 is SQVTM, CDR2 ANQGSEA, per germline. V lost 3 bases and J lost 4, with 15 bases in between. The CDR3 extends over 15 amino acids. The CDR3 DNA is TGCAGCGTTGAGGGTTGGCAGGGGTTTAATGAAAAACTGTTTTTT. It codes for CSVEGWQGFNEKLFF.